This T cell receptor beta chain emerged from a study of cytomegalovirus exposure and HLA in healthy donors. CDR1 WNHNN and CDR2 SYGVQD come from the germline V gene (reference sequence). The junction had 10 bases not matched to a gene; V was cut back by 4 bases and J by 4 bases. CDR3 size: 17 residues. A remark on this clone: The antigen remains undetermined.

Sequencing used immunoSEQ multiplex PCR; TCRdb keeps in-frame clones, though not all of them. Of 150,000 to 200,000 clones in the sample, 87% were seen once. Notes on the study in general: For most TCR sequences rarity was the rule, although some public TCRs occurred in many donors.

The rearrangement links TRBV10-1 to TRBJ2-1, with 10 bases fitting TRBD2. This TCR was sampled from a woman between 25 and 40 years old in good health and CMV-seronegative. The sample consisted of PBMCs. The CDR3 DNA is TGCGCCAGCAGTGTATCCCCACTAGCGGGGAGTTACAATGAGCAGTTCTTC. It encodes CASSVSPLAGSYNEQFF.